This T cell receptor (beta chain) was identified in a study of blood T cell repertoires in COVID-19 (dated by TCRdb to 2018 to 2020). In terms of the full investigation: The collaborator samples originated in the United States, Italy and Spain and spanned the acute and convalescent phases of COVID-19. The sample metadata nearly always contained a de-identified subject ID, COVID-19 status, age in years and sex. Deeply sampled blood TCRbeta repertoires from subjects exposed to, actively infected with, or recovered from COVID-19 were included in the dataset. The material from the prospective study consisted of cDNA or gDNA derived from T cells, B-cell-depleted T cells, or PBMCs. The repertoires were released in a freely available public database intended as a resource for research on the immune response to SARS-CoV-2. Samples came from the ongoing ImmuneRACE study (first 160 participants) plus 1,254 subjects from 6 global collaborators. HLA class I and class II types, where available, came from metadata supplied by the sample provider rather than from assay-based typing.

Paper-wide results and their limitations: The amount of clinical and demographic metadata varied by source and participant and was provided uncurated.

From the cysteine through the phenylalanine, the CDR3 covers 15 amino acids. Solely the CDR3 DNA is kept, with 45 bases framed from the first base. V ends up 6 bases short and J 8 bases short, with an unmatched junction base count of 10. For CDR1 and CDR2, the germline V gene (reference sequence) lists LNHDA and SQIVND. TCRbeta CDR3 regions were amplified from genomic DNA by means of the immunoSEQ Assay, a bias-controlled multiplex PCR. Turning to the authors' computational methods: The number of nucleated cells in each sample was estimated from the amplification of reference gene primers within the assay. To quantify the absolute abundance of each unique TCRbeta CDR3 rearrangement, sequence reads were collapsed and filtered. For each sample, productive Simpson clonality was calculated by taking the square root of Simpson's diversity index across productive rearrangements. TCRdb obtained this table from immuneACCESS and retained in-frame rearrangements with V and J assigned. These tables miss some clones; where compared with another copy, unresolved V genes account for less than half of the shortfall, and the remainder is unexplained. The DNA was the basis for D and trimming; V, J and clone size are from that table. This sample is represented by 150,000 to 200,000 clones; 65% to 80% of them were singletons. Together, the top ten hold about a sixth of the sample.

In the prospective study, participants were roughly 18 to 100 years old, resided in about two dozen geographic areas of the United States, and were enrolled through a virtual design. Cohort assignment in the prospective study relied on participant-reported clinical history from a screening survey and a study questionnaire. In the prospective study, whole blood, serum and a nasopharyngeal or oropharyngeal swab were collected from each participant by mobile phlebotomists. Prospective study participants could optionally give additional blood draws and questionnaires over an approximately 2-month period. Blood samples from the prospective study were shipped frozen or at room temperature prior to DNA extraction. Concerning this clone itself: Its binding antigen is unknown. No base quality values were provided; no much bigger clone lies one nucleotide off.

This chain is built from TRBV19 and TRBJ2-1; 10 junctional bases match TRBD1. Source material: PBMCs or T cells enriched from blood (not recorded which). This receptor was taken from a woman in her forties or fifties with acute COVID-19. CDR3 loop: CASSLIRDRGDEQFF. At the DNA level, the sequence is TGTGCCAGTAGCCTCATCCGGGACAGGGGCGATGAGCAGTTCTTC.